This is a list of T cell receptor beta chains from one sample in a study of chemoradiotherapy in HPV16-positive cancers. Libraries were prepared by immunoSEQ multiplex PCR; TCRdb keeps only in-frame clonotypes and omits some of them. The data contain roughly 19,000 clones, roughly 82% of them singletons. The sample in question was blood, obtained from a patient who underwent chemoradiotherapy. All receptors come from a human donor with HPV-associated anogenital cancer. CDR3s include the opening cysteine and the closing phenylalanine or tryptophan. The order of the fields is D gene, clone size, J gene, V gene, CDR3 DNA, CDR3 protein. A D gene is named only where the DNA matches it firmly. Clone size is given for some rows only: seen once, a few or many times, or a class if the clone is expanded.

TRBD1 NA TRBJ1-1 TRBV4-3 TGCGCCAGCAGCCCGAACCGGATGCAGGGGGGAACTGAAGCTTTCTTT CASSPNRMQGGTEAFF
NA NA TRBJ1-3 TRBV9 TGTGCCAGCAGCCTCACCGAGAACACCATATATTTT CASSLTENTIYF
TRBD1 once TRBJ2-7 TRBV18 TGTGCCAGCTCACCCAATGACAGGGGCGGCCCCAATCAGTACTTC CASSPNDRGGPNQYF
NA NA TRBJ2-7 TRBV5-4 TGTGCCAGCAGCTTGGATTTGCAGACTACCTACGAGCAGTACTTC CASSLDLQTTYEQYF
NA NA TRBJ2-7 TRBV7-2 TGTGCCAGCAGCTCCAGGGCCCTTATCTACGAGCAGTACTTC CASSSRALIYEQYF
NA NA TRBJ2-4 TRBV7-2 TGTGCCAGCAGCTTCGAGGGGCTGGAGGGTCAGTACTTC CASSFEGLEGQYF
NA NA TRBJ1-5 TRBV19 TGTGCCAGTACCCCGGGAGGGTGGGGCAATCAGCCCCAGCATTTT CASTPGGWGNQPQHF
NA NA TRBJ1-5 TRBV6-5 TGTGCCAGCAGTTACTATCAGAGTAATCAGCCCCAGCATTTT CASSYYQSNQPQHF
TRBD1 few TRBJ1-2 TRBV5-8 TGTGCCAGCAGCCTCCGGACAGGGAGCTACACCTTC CASSLRTGSYTF
NA NA TRBJ1-2 TRBV27 TGTGCCAGCAGTCCCCTGACCAAGAACTATGGCTACACCTTC CASSPLTKNYGYTF
NA NA TRBJ1-6 TRBV21-1 TGTGCCAGCAGCAAGGCTGAGTGTTTCTGGACAGGGGGTAATTCACCCCTCCACTTT CASSKAECFWTGGNSPLHF
TRBD1 NA TRBJ1-6 TRBV6-5 TGTGCCAGCAGTTACTCGAAACAGGGGGCGAGGACACCCCTCCACTTT CASSYSKQGARTPLHF
NA NA TRBJ1-5 TRBV5-8 TGTGCCAGCAGCTTGGTTTCGGGGGGAGGTCAGCCCCAGCATTTT CASSLVSGGGQPQHF
TRBD1 NA TRBJ1-4 TRBV6-1 TGTGCCAGCAGTGAAGGCGGACAGGGTTTTGAAAAACTGTTTTTT CASSEGGQGFEKLFF
NA NA TRBJ2-7 TRBV14 TGTGCCAGCAGCCATTCCTCCTACGAGCAGTACTTC CASSHSSYEQYF
NA once TRBJ1-5 TRBV27 TGTGCCAGCTCGGATTGGGGTCAGCCCCAGCATTTT CASSDWGQPQHF
TRBD1 few TRBJ1-2 TRBV5-6 TGTGCCAGCAGCTCCACCGGGACAGGGAAGAATGCGTTAGGCTACACCTTC CASSSTGTGKNALGYTF
TRBD1 NA TRBJ2-7 TRBV9 TGTGCCAGCAGCGGATCCGGGACAGGGAACAACGAGCAGTACTTC CASSGSGTGNNEQYF
TRBD1 NA TRBJ1-1 TRBV29-1 TGCAGCGTCCCCGGGACAGGGAACACTGAAGCTTTCTTT CSVPGTGNTEAFF
NA NA TRBJ2-7 TRBV14 TGTGCCAGCAGCTCGATCCCGCGCTACGAGCAGTACTTC CASSSIPRYEQYF
NA NA TRBJ1-1 TRBV7-9 TGTGCCAGCAGCTTAGAGAGTAGGGGCACTGAAGCTTTCTTT CASSLESRGTEAFF
NA NA TRBJ1-4 TRBV4-3 TGCGCCAGCAGCCCGCAAGGGGGGCCTGAAAAACTGTTTTTT CASSPQGGPEKLFF
NA NA TRBJ2-2 TRBV5-6 TGTGCCAGCAGCTTGTTGAGAACCGGGGAGCTGTTTTTT CASSLLRTGELFF
NA NA TRBJ1-5 TRBV6-4 TGTGCCAGCAGTGAACAGGAGAATCAGCCCCAGCATTTT CASSEQENQPQHF
NA NA TRBJ2-1 TRBV7-2 TGTGCCAGCAGCTTAGGTCTAGCCGATGAGCAGTTCTTC CASSLGLADEQFF
NA NA TRBJ1-2 TRBV15 TGTGCCACCAGCAGAGATTTTGATGGCTACACCTTC CATSRDFDGYTF
TRBD2 NA TRBJ2-1 TRBV7-9 TGTGCCAGCAGCTTAGCTCTAGCGGGGAGGGTTGAGCAGTTCTTC CASSLALAGRVEQFF
TRBD1 NA TRBJ2-2 TRBV29-1 TGCAGCGTTGTCGGGGACAGGAACACCGGGGAGCTGTTTTTT CSVVGDRNTGELFF
TRBD1 NA TRBJ2-2 TRBV7-3 TGTGCCAGCAGCTTGTGGCAGGGGGCCGCCGGGGAGCTGTTTTTT CASSLWQGAAGELFF
NA NA TRBJ2-7 TRBV20-1 TGCAGTGCTAGAGTCGGCTACGAGCAGTACTTC CSARVGYEQYF
NA NA TRBJ2-6 TRBV6-5 TGTGCCAGCGGCTTCACGGCCTCTGGGGCCAACGTCCTGACTTTC CASGFTASGANVLTF
NA NA TRBJ1-5 TRBV7-2 TGTGCCAGCACAAGACAGGTTGACCAGCCCCAGCATTTT CASTRQVDQPQHF
TRBD1 few TRBJ1-6 TRBV27 TGTGCCAGCGGTAGACAGGGGAATTCACCCCTCCACTTT CASGRQGNSPLHF
TRBD1 NA TRBJ1-4 TRBV7-9 TGTGCCAGCAGCCCGCTTTGGGGACAGGGGTTGAGGGCTAATGAAAAACTGTTTTTT CASSPLWGQGLRANEKLFF
NA NA TRBJ1-2 TRBV7-2 TGTGCCAGCACCGAAAGAATGCGGGGCTACACCTTC CASTERMRGYTF
NA NA TRBJ1-1 TRBV2 TGTGCCAGCAGTGCTTCGACAGTGGCAAAGCCAGCTTTCTTT CASSASTVAKPAFF
NA NA TRBJ2-1 TRBV25-1 TGTGCCAGCAGTGAATATGGGCAGCAGTTCTTC CASSEYGQQFF
NA NA TRBJ1-4 TRBV4-3 TGCGCCAGCAGCCAAGTTAGCAGGGGTGAAAAACTGTTTTTT CASSQVSRGEKLFF
NA NA TRBJ2-1 TRBV29-1 TGCAGCGTTGAGTCATACAATGAGCAGTTCTTC CSVESYNEQFF
TRBD1 NA TRBJ1-2 TRBV11-2 TGTGCCAGCAGCTCCCGGACAGGGTGGAACTATGGCTACACCTTC CASSSRTGWNYGYTF
TRBD2 NA TRBJ2-1 TRBV6-4 TGTGCCAGCAGTGAGGTATCGGGACTAGTGGGCGAGCAGTTCTTC CASSEVSGLVGEQFF